This passage covers 28 T cell receptor beta chains from one sample sequenced in a study of blood T cell repertoires in COVID-19. Here immunoSEQ multiplex PCR was the method, and the copy in TCRdb shows in-frame clones only, minus some. The sample yields more than 200,000 clones, over 80% seen once. Sequences were obtained from PBMCs or T cells enriched from blood (not recorded which). The receptors derive from a young woman who had recovered from COVID-19.

The chain carries TRBV29-1 and TRBJ1-4; D is uncertain. The germline V and J ends were trimmed by 4 bases and 8 bases, with 14 bases remaining between them. CDR3 length: 13 amino acids. The germline V gene has CDR1 SQVTM and CDR2 ANQGSEA. The CDR3 DNA reads as TGCAGCGTTGGGTGGGCAAACTCAGAAAAACTGTTTTTT. The encoded protein is CSVGWANSEKLFF.

The chain has TRBV29-1 and TRBJ1-2; TRBD1 agrees at 11 bases. The CDR3 is 15 residues long. From germline, CDR1 is SQVTM and CDR2 ANQGSEA. J was trimmed by 5 bases and V by 7 bases; bases with no gene match: 12. CDR3 amino acids: CSAQRPGQGAYGYTF. Here the CDR3 DNA reads TGCAGCGCCCAACGACCAGGACAGGGGGCGTATGGCTACACCTTC.

The rearrangement links TRBV7-9 to TRBJ1-2; 7 bases match TRBD1. CDR1 SEHNR and CDR2 FQNEAQ come from the germline V gene (reference sequence). After removal of 2 bases from V and 7 bases from J, the junction contained 13 bases not matched to a gene. This CDR3 has 16 amino acids. The CDR3: CASSLKIGGADGGYTF. The DNA of the CDR3 is TGTGCCAGCAGCTTAAAGATAGGGGGCGCGGATGGTGGCTACACCTTC.

V gene TRBV10-3 combines with J gene TRBJ1-2, with D perhaps TRBD1 (6 bases). Germline CDR1 reads ENHRY; CDR2 reads SYGVKD. Trimming shortened V by 9 bases and J by 1 base, and 15 bases separated the two germline ends. This CDR3 has 14 residues. DNA of the CDR3: TGTGCCATTGGACGGGACATAATTAACTATGGCTACACCTTC. It specifies CAIGRDIINYGYTF.

The rearrangement links TRBV4-3 to TRBJ2-3; 10 bases match TRBD2. Per germline, CDR1 LGHNA and CDR2 YSLEER. After removal of 2 bases from V and 2 bases from J, the junction contained 4 bases not matched to a gene. The CDR3 extends over 16 amino acids. The CDR3 loop is CASSQLAGEITDTQYF. CDR3 nucleotides: TGCGCCAGCAGCCAACTAGCGGGGGAAATCACAGATACGCAGTATTTT.

This clone was counted between two and nine times. The rearrangement joins TRBV4-1 to TRBJ1-1; possibly TRBD1 for D (5 bases). There are 14 residues in the CDR3. The germline V gene has CDR1 MGHRA and CDR2 YSYEKL. V lost 5 bases to trimming and J lost 3 bases, with 13 bases between them. CDR3 amino acids: CASSVRVWDTEAFF. CDR3 nucleotide sequence: TGCGCCAGCAGCGTCAGGGTTTGGGACACTGAAGCTTTCTTT.

The CDR3 loop is CASSKTSWTAAYGYTF. The CDR3 DNA is TGTGCCAGTAGTAAGACGTCCTGGACAGCCGCCTATGGCTACACCTTC. This chain joins TRBV19 and TRBJ1-2; D might be TRBD1 (6 bases). In germline, CDR1 is LNHDA, CDR2 SQIVND (reference sequence). The CDR3 has 16 residues. V lost 4 bases and J 4 bases, leaving 19 bases between the germline ends.

The gene calls are TRBV4-1 and TRBJ1-4; 8 bases map to TRBD1. The CDR3 covers 18 residues. Losses at the gene ends were 2 bases for V and 3 bases for J; bases not matched to a gene: 11. Germline values: CDR1 MGHRA, CDR2 YSYEKL. In DNA, the CDR3 is TGCGCCAGCAGCCAATTGGCAGGGGGCTGGGGAGCTAATGAAAAACTGTTTTTT. It yields the protein CASSQLAGGWGANEKLFF.

The J gene is TRBJ2-4, the V gene TRBV7-8; 7 bases match TRBD2. The CDR3 totals 17 residues. The V gene's germline CDR1 is SGHVS and CDR2 FQNEAQ. J lost 0 bases, V lost 5 bases, and 10 bases had no gene match. CDR3 loop: CASSLNAGGGAKNIQYF. CDR3 in DNA: TGTGCCAGCAGCCTGAACGCCGGCGGGGGAGCCAAAAACATTCAGTACTTC.

On this clone: Additional DNA sequences in this sample encode the identical CDR3. V gene TRBV3-1 (or the pseudogene TRBV3-2) combines with J gene TRBJ1-2, with D hard to call. The V end was cut by 0 bases, the J end by 4 bases, with 6 bases between. The CDR3 runs 13 residues. Germline assignment: CDR1 LGHDT and CDR2 YNNKEL (reference sequence). In DNA form, the CDR3 reads TGTGCCAGCAGCCAAGAGGGGAGCTATGGCTACACCTTC. Amino acid sequence: CASSQEGSYGYTF.

The chain combines TRBV24-1 with TRBJ1-2, with D unresolved. The CDR3 loop spans 13 amino acids. Germline V gives CDR1 KGHDR, CDR2 SFDVKD. V shed 4 bases and J shed 8 bases, with 13 bases lying between them. In DNA, the CDR3 is TGTGCCACCAGTGAAAGCCTTACGAGAGGCTACACCTTC. Amino acids: CATSESLTRGYTF.

The chain uses TRBV12-3 or TRBV12-4 and TRBJ2-7, with 9 bases identical to TRBD2. The V gene end was trimmed by 4 bases and the J gene end by 5 bases; junction bases not matched to a gene: 3. The CDR3 runs to 13 residues. CDR3: CASSSWTSDEQYF. As DNA, the CDR3 is TGTGCCAGCAGTTCGTGGACTAGCGACGAGCAGTACTTC.

This clone was recorded a few times. The chain uses TRBV19 and TRBJ1-2; TRBD1 aligns across 8 bases. The CDR3 runs 14 residues. V lost 3 bases to trimming and J lost 3 bases; unmatched junction nucleotides: 3. Germline V gene lookup returns CDR1 LNHDA and CDR2 SQIVND (reference sequence). The CDR3 here is CASSITGGDYGYTF. CDR3 DNA sequence: TGTGCCAGTAGTATCACAGGGGGAGACTATGGCTACACCTTC.

The chain carries TRBV5-1 and TRBJ2-1; D gene unclear. Germline loops: CDR1 SGHRS, CDR2 YFSETQ. The CDR3 spans 12 residues. The V end lost 2 bases, the J end lost 9 bases, and 9 bases lay between the germline ends. In DNA form, the CDR3 reads TGCGCCAGCAGCTTTCTAGAACGTGAGCAGTTCTTC. This encodes CASSFLEREQFF.

J is TRBJ2-7 and V is TRBV20-1; a weak D match, TRBD2 (6 bases). CDR3 length: 11 amino acids. Germline V gene lookup returns CDR1 DFQATT and CDR2 SNEGSKA (reference sequence). V was shortened by 0 bases and J by 7 bases, with 7 bases between the two germline ends. The chain's CDR3 is CSARDGREQYF. CDR3 nucleotides: TGCAGTGCTAGAGATGGGAGGGAGCAGTACTTC.

The chain recombines TRBV3-1 (or the pseudogene TRBV3-2) with TRBJ2-7; D unresolved. CDR1 and CDR2 from the germline V gene are LGHDT and YNNKEL (reference sequence). The V and J ends lost 1 base and 3 bases respectively, with 13 bases between them. This CDR3 contains 15 residues. The CDR3 here is CASSQGWQVNYEQYF. In DNA, the CDR3 is TGTGCCAGCAGCCAAGGGTGGCAGGTTAACTACGAGCAGTACTTC.

The CDR3 DNA sequence: TGTGCCAGTACACCGCGGGGGAGCAGCACAGATACGCAGTATTTT. It is translated as CASTPRGSSTDTQYF. The rearrangement uses TRBV19 and TRBJ2-3; 7 bases map to TRBD2. Germline values: CDR1 LNHDA, CDR2 SQIVND (reference sequence). This CDR3 has 15 residues. V gave up 7 bases and J gave up 0 bases; unmatched junction bases: 7.

The CDR3 reads CACAGLSAWTANYGYTF. CDR3 coding DNA: TGTGCCTGTGCGGGCCTATCTGCGTGGACAGCTAACTATGGCTACACCTTC. The chain has TRBV6-4 and TRBJ1-2, with D maybe TRBD1 (6 bases). The germline V gene has CDR1 MRHNA and CDR2 SNTAGT. The CDR3 is made up of 17 amino acids. Trimming removed 11 bases from V and 0 bases from J, with 25 bases in between.

The chain couples TRBV4-1 to TRBJ1-2, with D tentatively TRBD1 (6 bases). The CDR3 contains 14 residues. CDR1 is MGHRA, CDR2 YSYEKL, per germline. Trimming shortened V by 2 bases and J by 2 bases, and 9 bases separated the two germline ends. The CDR3 spells CASSQHTGNYGYTF. The CDR3 DNA reads TGCGCCAGCAGCCAACATACAGGGAACTATGGCTACACCTTC.

This clone was detected only once. This chain connects TRBV27 to TRBJ2-7; tentative D call: TRBD2 (5 bases). CDR1 is MNHEY and CDR2 is SMNVEV in the germline V gene (reference sequence). Trimming pared 2 bases from V and 3 bases from J, leaving 14 bases between. This CDR3 is built from 15 residues. The DNA of the CDR3 is TGTGCCAGCAGTTTAACTAGATCGGCTCGCTACGAGCAGTACTTC. Its translation: CASSLTRSARYEQYF.

Written as DNA, the CDR3 is TGTGCCAGCAGTGAGAGCGGTGCCAGGGGCGAGCAGTACTTC. Translating gives CASSESGARGEQYF. The J gene is TRBJ2-7, the V gene TRBV6-1; D might be TRBD1 (6 bases). V dropped 3 bases and J dropped 6 bases, with 15 bases sitting between them. Per the germline V gene, CDR1 is MNHNS and CDR2 is SASEGT. The CDR3 runs to 14 residues.

The chain uses TRBV9 and TRBJ2-7; 12 bases agree with TRBD1. Per the germline V gene, CDR1 is SGDLS and CDR2 is YYNGEE. CDR3 length equals 15 residues. V shed 2 bases and J 5 bases; nucleotides not matched to a gene: 5. CDR3 bases: TGTGCCAGCAGCGTTGGGGACAGGGGGCGAAACGAGCAGTACTTC. Encoded protein: CASSVGDRGRNEQYF.

This chain joins TRBV9 and TRBJ2-5; TRBD1 agrees at 8 bases. The ends lost 4 bases at V and 5 bases at J; junction bases unmatched: 7. Germline V gene lookup returns CDR1 SGDLS and CDR2 YYNGEE. The CDR3 is made up of 14 amino acids. The CDR3 region has the DNA TGTGCCAGCAGCCCGGGACAGGCTTTCGAGACCCAGTACTTC. Translation gives CASSPGQAFETQYF.

The chain combines TRBV27 with TRBJ1-1, with D uncertain. Trimming took off 2 bases at V and 7 bases at J, with 11 bases between the two ends. Germline CDR1 and CDR2: MNHEY and SMNVEV (reference sequence). The CDR3 has 13 residues. The CDR3 DNA reads as TGTGCCAGCAGTTTAAGGGCGGGGTTTGAAGCTTTCTTT. Residues: CASSLRAGFEAFF.

This clone was recorded only once. The V and J genes are TRBV7-9 and TRBJ2-7; D possibly corresponds to TRBD1 (5 bases). The length of the CDR3 is 16 residues. The germline CDR1 and CDR2 sequences are SEHNR and FQNEAQ (reference sequence). V was pared by 3 bases and J by 2 bases, with 17 bases between. This CDR3 reads CASSLIAGNRTYEQYF. CDR3 DNA sequence: TGTGCCAGCAGCTTGATTGCTGGGAACAGGACCTACGAGCAGTACTTC.

In its sample, this clone was seen once. The chain couples TRBV28 to TRBJ1-4, with a tentative D call TRBD1 (6 bases). The ends were cut back, 4 bases at V and 8 bases at J, with 14 bases in the middle. Germline CDR1 MDHEN, CDR2 SYDVKM. CDR3 length equals 14 residues. CDR3 coding DNA: TGTGCCAGCAGTTCCCCGGGAGGGGGGGAAAAACTGTTTTTT. This codes for CASSSPGGGEKLFF.

The J gene is TRBJ2-1, the V gene TRBV29-1; tentatively, D is TRBD2 (6 bases). CDR1 is SQVTM and CDR2 is ANQGSEA in the germline V gene. The CDR3 is 14 amino acids. V was clipped by 4 bases and J by 2 bases, with 12 bases between them. DNA of the CDR3: TGCAGCGTTGTCGGCGGGGCGACCTACAATGAGCAGTTCTTC. It encodes CSVVGGATYNEQFF.

The gene calls are TRBV2 and TRBJ1-6, with TRBD1 matching 8 bases. The CDR3 extends over 13 amino acids. J was trimmed by 9 bases and V by 6 bases; bases with no gene match: 4. Germline V gives CDR1 SNHLY, CDR2 FYNNEI. As DNA, the CDR3 is TGTGCCAGCAGAGGACAGGGACGTTCACCCCTCCACTTT. Translation: CASRGQGRSPLHF.